This entry lists 29 T cell receptor beta chains sequenced from one sample in a study of blood T cell repertoires in COVID-19. Sequencing used immunoSEQ multiplex PCR; TCRdb keeps in-frame clones, though not all of them. The sample records 160,000 or so clones, about 89% being singletons. The specimen was peripheral blood. The source is a man aged 55 to 70 with acute or convalescent COVID-19.

The genes are TRBV27 and TRBJ1-5, with D hard to call. The CDR3 loop spans 16 amino acids. Trimming left V 2 bases short and J 0 bases short, with 11 bases between. Germline V CDR1 and CDR2: MNHEY, SMNVEV (reference sequence). CDR3 nucleotides: TGTGCCAGCAGTTTACTGCCAGGCCATAGCAATCAGCCCCAGCATTTT. It encodes CASSLLPGHSNQPQHF.

V and J are TRBV6-5 and TRBJ1-3; D is unclear. Germline-derived CDR1 and CDR2 are MNHEY and SVGAGI. Trimming stripped 10 bases from V and 4 bases from J, with 11 bases between. CDR3 length equals 12 residues. The CDR3 sequence is CAILGPGNTIYF. For the CDR3, the DNA is TGTGCCATCTTGGGCCCAGGAAACACCATATATTTT.

The rearrangement uses TRBV5-6 and TRBJ2-2, with TRBD1 as a possible D gene (5 bases). Trimming took off 1 base at V and 6 bases at J, with 13 bases between the two ends. This CDR3 is built from 15 residues. Germline V gene lookup returns CDR1 SGHDT and CDR2 YYEEEE. CDR3 nucleotides: TGTGCCAGCAGCTTGTACAGGATTGGGCCCGGGGAGCTGTTTTTT. This translates into CASSLYRIGPGELFF.

V is TRBV18 and J is TRBJ2-1; 15 bases match TRBD2. The CDR3 covers 18 residues. After removal of 6 bases from V and 6 bases from J, the junction contained 12 bases not matched to a gene. In germline, CDR1 is KGHSH, CDR2 LQKENI. CDR3 loop: CASSGTSGGPLSGNEQFF. Here the CDR3 DNA reads TGTGCCAGCTCGGGGACTAGCGGGGGGCCCCTCTCGGGCAATGAGCAGTTCTTC.

The CDR3 loop is CASSRTGGESQPQHF. In DNA, the CDR3 is TGTGCCAGCAGCCGAACAGGGGGGGAGAGTCAGCCCCAGCATTTT. V and J are TRBV3-1 (or the pseudogene TRBV3-2) and TRBJ1-5; 8 positions agree with TRBD1. The CDR3 spans 15 residues. Germline trimming cut 4 bases from V and 6 bases from J; bases unmatched to any gene: 8. Germline loops: CDR1 LGHDT, CDR2 YNNKEL (reference sequence).

The chain is built from TRBV5-1 and TRBJ1-4; 7 nucleotides align to TRBD1. Germline V lookup: CDR1 SGHRS, CDR2 YFSETQ. The J segment lost 0 bases and the V segment lost 4 bases, leaving 9 bases of the junction unmatched. The CDR3 is 17 amino acids. The CDR3 nucleotides read TGCGCCAGCAGCCGAGACAGGGCTTTCTCAACTAATGAAAAACTGTTTTTT. Its translation: CASSRDRAFSTNEKLFF.

J is TRBJ1-6 and V is TRBV6-6; tentatively, D is TRBD1 (6 bases). The CDR3 is 17 residues long. Trimming removed 5 bases from V and 10 bases from J, with 24 bases in between. Germline V gene lookup returns CDR1 MNHNY and CDR2 SVGAGI (reference sequence). CDR3 sequence reads: CASSPRGGGAARSPLHF. In DNA form, the CDR3 reads TGTGCCAGCAGTCCCCGAGGGGGGGGTGCAGCCAGATCACCCCTCCACTTT.

CDR3 protein: CASSIVQGGINQPQHF. As DNA, the CDR3 is TGTGCCAGTAGTATAGTGCAGGGGGGTATCAATCAGCCCCAGCATTTT. V and J are TRBV19 and TRBJ1-5, with TRBD1 matching over 7 bases. Germline assignment: CDR1 LNHDA and CDR2 SQIVND (reference sequence). This CDR3 spans 16 amino acids. Trimming took 1 base from V and 3 from J; bases not matched to a gene: 6. The entire variable domain, with the rest obtained from reference TRBV19 and TRBJ1-5, is as follows: DGGITQSPKYLFRKEGQNVTLSCEQNLNHDAMYWYRQDPGQGLRLIYYSQIVNDFQKGDIAEGYSVSREKKESFPLTVTSAQKNPTAFYLCASSIVQGGINQPQHFGDGTRLSIL.

The V call is TRBV19, the J call TRBJ1-5, with 8 nucleotides matching TRBD1. V trimming: 5 bases; J trimming: 7 bases; junction bases outside the gene matches: 4. From germline, CDR1 is LNHDA and CDR2 SQIVND (reference sequence). CDR3 length equals 13 residues. The CDR3 is CASSGQGGQPQHF. The CDR3 coding sequence is TGTGCCAGTAGTGGACAGGGAGGACAGCCCCAGCATTTT.

The rearrangement joins TRBV2 to TRBJ2-1; 8 bases fit TRBD2. V dropped 4 bases and J dropped 7; count of bases not matched to a gene: 9. The CDR3 extends over 15 amino acids. CDR1 SNHLY and CDR2 FYNNEI come from the germline V gene. Here the CDR3 reads CASSASGGRLNEQFF. CDR3 coding DNA: TGTGCCAGCAGTGCCAGCGGGGGACGTCTGAATGAGCAGTTCTTC. The complete variable domain, with remaining parts taken from reference TRBV2 and TRBJ2-1, reads EPEVTQTPSHQVTQMGQEVILRCVPISNHLYFYWYRQILGQKVEFLVSFYNNEISEKSEIFDDQFSVERPDGSNFTLKIRSTKLEDSAMYFCASSASGGRLNEQFFGPGTRLTVL.

The V call is TRBV6-5, the J call TRBJ2-7; TRBD1 agrees at 7 bases. Looked up from germline, CDR1 is MNHEY and CDR2 is SVGAGI. The CDR3 runs to 14 residues. V trimming: 6 bases; J trimming: 3 bases; junction bases outside the gene matches: 8. CDR3 protein: CASRATGPNYEQYF. The DNA of the CDR3 is TGTGCCAGCAGAGCGACAGGGCCAAACTACGAGCAGTACTTC.

This clone was counted a single time. The chain employs TRBV6-2 or TRBV6-3 and TRBJ2-4; TRBD2 might be the D (6 bases). This CDR3 contains 16 residues. The germline V gene has CDR1 MNHEY and CDR2 SVGEGT. Trimming removed 4 bases at V and 7 bases at J, with 20 bases between. CDR3: CASSSGTPRHPNIQYF. The CDR3 DNA follows: TGTGCCAGCAGTTCCGGGACTCCGCGACATCCGAACATTCAGTACTTC.

The chain carries TRBV12-3 or TRBV12-4 and TRBJ1-2; D ambiguous. This CDR3 has 11 residues. With 6 bases removed from V and 5 bases from J, the gap between germline ends came to 7 bases. CDR3: CASSGLYGYTF. CDR3 nucleotides: TGTGCCAGCAGCGGGTTGTATGGCTACACCTTC.

This clone turned up a few times. The chain links TRBV27 to TRBJ2-1; 8 bases agree with TRBD1. V was clipped by 6 bases and J by 0 bases; unmatched bases: 16. The CDR3 length is 19 residues. The germline V gene encodes CDR1 MNHEY and CDR2 SMNVEV (reference sequence). Here the CDR3 DNA reads TGTGCCAGCAGGGTAGACAGGGGCCGGGCTGGGGGCTCCTACAATGAGCAGTTCTTC. Its protein is CASRVDRGRAGGSYNEQFF.

The rearrangement uses TRBV7-9 and TRBJ1-2; TRBD1 might be the D (5 bases). Germline V lookup: CDR1 SEHNR, CDR2 FQNEAQ (reference sequence). Trimming cost V 3 bases and J 5 bases, with 10 bases left between them. The CDR3 has 13 amino acids. DNA of the CDR3: TGTGCCAGCAGCTTGGGGCTAAGATATGGCTACACCTTC. Translation gives CASSLGLRYGYTF.

The CDR3: CASSQIGGGVNTEAFF. As DNA, the CDR3 is TGCGCCAGCAGCCAAATAGGGGGCGGGGTGAACACTGAAGCTTTCTTT. V gene TRBV4-1 combines with J gene TRBJ1-1; 7 bases agree with TRBD1. In germline, CDR1 is MGHRA, CDR2 YSYEKL. The CDR3 is 16 residues long. The trim removed 2 bases at V and 0 bases at J, leaving 6 bases unmatched.

The chain has TRBV7-9 and TRBJ1-2; possible D gene TRBD1, 6 bases. CDR1 and CDR2 (germline): SEHNR, FQNEAQ (reference sequence). The CDR3 has 14 residues. Trimming left V 4 bases short and J 4 bases short, with 13 bases between. Here the CDR3 DNA reads TGTGCCAGCAGCTCCCAAGGGGGAACCTATGGCTACACCTTC. This gives the protein CASSSQGGTYGYTF.

The chain combines TRBV4-3 with TRBJ1-2, with TRBD1 matching over 8 bases. Germline CDR1 LGHNA, CDR2 YSLEER. V was pared by 1 base and J by 5 bases, with 9 bases of the junction left unmatched. The CDR3 is 16 amino acids. This CDR3 is CASSQGRGTGRYGYTF. DNA for the CDR3: TGCGCCAGCAGCCAAGGGAGAGGGACAGGCCGATATGGCTACACCTTC.

The V call is TRBV29-1, the J call TRBJ2-7; D unresolved. V was clipped by 4 bases and J by 3 bases, with 10 bases between them. This CDR3 contains 12 residues. Germline values: CDR1 SQVTM, CDR2 ANQGSEA. CDR3 DNA sequence: TGCAGCGTTGGCGGCGGAGACTACGAGCAGTACTTC. Its translation: CSVGGGDYEQYF.

The chain links TRBV30 to TRBJ1-1; D gene unclear. Between the trimmed V and J ends, which lost 0 bases and 1 base, there was a span of 9 bases. Germline CDR1 GTSNPN, CDR2 SVGIG (reference sequence). This CDR3 contains 14 residues. CDR3 in DNA: TGTGCCTGGAGTGTAAAGCCCCGGAACACTGAAGCTTTCTTT. This codes for CAWSVKPRNTEAFF.

J is TRBJ2-1 and V is TRBV2, with 9 bases fitting TRBD1. The germline V gene has CDR1 SNHLY and CDR2 FYNNEI. The junction had 13 bases not matched to a gene; V was cut back by 7 bases and J by 6 bases. The CDR3 is 16 residues long. The CDR3 nucleotides are TGTGCCAGCACCGTAACCGGGACAGGGTTCGCCAATGAGCAGTTCTTC. Encoded protein: CASTVTGTGFANEQFF.

The V call is TRBV7-2, the J call TRBJ1-6; D uncertain. Trimming shortened V by 5 bases and J by 0 bases, and 8 bases separated the two germline ends. The CDR3 extends over 15 amino acids. From germline, CDR1 is SGHTA and CDR2 FQGNSA. The CDR3 sequence is CASSPQVSYNSPLHF. The CDR3 DNA reads TGTGCCAGCAGCCCACAAGTCTCCTATAATTCACCCCTCCACTTT.

The V and J genes are TRBV3-1 (or the pseudogene TRBV3-2) and TRBJ2-7, with D possibly matching TRBD2 (6 bases). This CDR3 contains 12 residues. The V gene lost 3 bases and the J gene lost 7 bases, with 10 bases spanning the gap. The germline V gene has CDR1 LGHDT and CDR2 YNNKEL (reference sequence). In nucleotides, the CDR3 is TGTGCCAGCAGCCAGGTCGGAGGGGAGCAGTACTTC. This sequence encodes CASSQVGGEQYF.

The table lists this clone with a few counts. V and J are TRBV7-2 and TRBJ1-1, with TRBD1 identical over 7 bases. This CDR3 spans 14 amino acids. V lost 6 bases to trimming and J lost 7 bases; unmatched junction nucleotides: 11. CDR1 is SGHTA, CDR2 FQGNSA, per germline. For the CDR3, the DNA is TGTGCCAGCAGAACCGGGACAGTTGTTGGTGAAGCTTTCTTT. It encodes CASRTGTVVGEAFF.

The chain has TRBV19 and TRBJ1-5; TRBD1 is a possible D gene (5 bases). V lost 4 bases, J lost 5 bases, and 6 bases lay in between. This CDR3 spans 12 amino acids. The germline V gene has CDR1 LNHDA and CDR2 SQIVND (reference sequence). The CDR3 region is CASSRGDQPQHF. As DNA, the CDR3 is TGTGCCAGTAGTAGGGGGGATCAGCCCCAGCATTTT.

The rearrangement joins TRBV7-3 to TRBJ2-1, with D perhaps matching TRBD2 (5 bases). Trimming took 0 bases from V and 3 from J, leaving 21 bases between them. This CDR3 has 19 amino acids. Germline CDR1 SGHTA, CDR2 FQGTGA. The CDR3 bases are TGTGCCAGCAGCTTAACGGGTAAGGTCGGAGGAGGACGCTACAATGAGCAGTTCTTC. Amino acid sequence: CASSLTGKVGGGRYNEQFF.

The V call is TRBV5-1, the J call TRBJ1-1; tentatively, D is TRBD1 (5 bases). CDR1 SGHRS and CDR2 YFSETQ come from the germline V gene. V was shortened by 4 bases and J by 11 bases, with 18 bases between the two germline ends. CDR3 length: 13 residues. CDR3 DNA: TGCGCCAGCAGCCCAACCCCGGGGGATACGGCTTTCTTT. Translated: CASSPTPGDTAFF.

The chain couples TRBV5-1 to TRBJ1-5; no firm D call. CDR1 SGHRS and CDR2 YFSETQ come from the germline V gene. V shed 0 bases and J shed 2 bases, with 6 bases lying between them. The length of the CDR3 is 14 residues. The CDR3 reads CASSLDGGNQPQHF. The CDR3 coding sequence is TGCGCCAGCAGCTTGGACGGGGGCAATCAGCCCCAGCATTTT.

The chain is built from TRBV18 and TRBJ1-2; D is undetermined. V lost 0 bases to trimming and J lost 3 bases, with 17 bases between them. Per the germline V gene, CDR1 is KGHSH and CDR2 is LQKENI. The CDR3 length is 17 residues. In nucleotides, the CDR3 is TGTGCCAGCTCACCACCGTCCCTTTCGACTTCGGACTATGGCTACACCTTC. This translates into CASSPPSLSTSDYGYTF.